This record looks at one T cell receptor (beta chain) sequence and its context. Antigen unknown. The J segment lost 2 bases and the V segment lost 0 bases, leaving 2 bases of the junction unmatched. The length of the CDR3 is 17 residues. CDR1 MGHRA and CDR2 YSYEKL come from the germline V gene. This record comes from a study of T cell responses to AZD1222 COVID-19 vaccine. Notes on the study in general: Only five to seven AZD1222 recipients tested seropositive at baseline. The sample set comprised mostly white British donors with more females, and clonal diversity was possibly underestimated. Increases in Spike-specific TCR breadth and depth were seen after two AZD1222 doses.

Some clones are missing from TCRdb's copy, which holds only in-frame ones; the method was immunoSEQ multiplex PCR. The sample holds about 120,000 clones, approximately 86% seen once. The chain combines TRBV4-1 with TRBJ2-6; 9 bases fit TRBD1. The input for sequencing was peripheral blood, taken 28 days after the second AZD1222 dose. The TCR sequence derives from an adult who received the AZD1222 COVID-19 vaccine. DNA of the CDR3: TGCGCCAGCAGCCAAGAACAGGGGGCGGCTGGGGCCAACGTCCTGACTTTC. This codes for CASSQEQGAAGANVLTF.